The clone carrying this T cell receptor (beta chain) was found a few times. As it was prepared, the TCRbeta library received unique molecular identifiers. Each CDR3 protein is one row after TCRdb ran MiXCR on the PCR reads. The repertoire consists of about 830,000 distinct CDR3 sequences, with 15% to 20% occurring once and the leading ten covering approximately 5%. These data belong to a study of T-cell reconstitution after alpha-beta-depleted transplantation in children. The germline gives CDR1 KGHSY, CDR2 FQNENV. J lost 7 bases, V lost 5 bases, and 8 bases had no gene match. The CDR3 consists of 14 residues.

This sequence was found in a male patient aged 10 to 17 who had a stem cell transplant for acute lymphoblastic leukemia, so the T cells may come from the graft donor. The chain couples TRBV16 to TRBJ1-5; 7 bases map to TRBD1. Sequenced here: PBMCs, mostly from graft donor cells, sampled 360 days after TCRalphabeta/CD19-depleted stem cell transplant. CDR3 in amino acids: CASSYTTGVQPQHF. The CDR3, as DNA: TGTGCCAGCAGCTACACCACAGGGGTCCAGCCCCAGCATTTT. The full variable domain, completed using reference TRBV16 and TRBJ1-5, is GEEVAQTPKHLVRGEGQKAKLYCAPIKGHSYVFWYQQVLKNEFKFLISFQNENVFDETGMPKERFSAKCLPNSPCSLEIQATKLEDSAVYFCASSYTTGVQPQHFGDGTRLSIL.